The rows below give T cell receptor beta chains drawn from one sample of a study of CD8 T cells in ankylosing spondylitis. TCRdb analysed the 5' RACE reads with MiXCR anew, one entry per CDR3 protein. The sample consists of approximately 150,000 distinct CDR3 sequences, 8.5% to 10% of them appearing once. Sequencing was carried out using blood, either unsorted or a sorted T cell fraction (not recorded which). All receptors derive from a female donor with ankylosing spondylitis or in good health (not recorded which). Both conserved end residues are trimmed from each CDR3.

J | V | CDR3
TRBJ1-5 | TRBV5-1 | ASSLENPSTQPQH
TRBJ1-1 | TRBV19 | ASSIPELNTEAF
TRBJ1-1 | TRBV27 | ASRGAGDTEAF
TRBJ2-1 | TRBV27 | ASYRGNEQF
TRBJ2-3 | TRBV6-1 | ASSPPGTGLGDTQY
TRBJ1-5 | TRBV6-2/TRBV6-3 | ASRWGLDQPQH
TRBJ2-3 | TRBV11-1 | ASSLRLAGGEESTDTQY
TRBJ2-7 | TRBV5-5 | ASSLPGQGFEQY
TRBJ2-1 | TRBV7-9 | ASSPRLLRGTNEQF
TRBJ2-7 | TRBV15 | ATSGGASLSYEQY
TRBJ2-2 | TRBV4-3 | ASSQVRSKPSGRTGELF
TRBJ2-1 | TRBV29-1 | SVDPRDISSYNEQF
TRBJ2-7 | TRBV27 | ASSPGTGGEQY
TRBJ2-1 | TRBV6-2/TRBV6-3 | ASSYPRLRPTTSYNEQF
TRBJ2-2 | TRBV19 | ASSQGQGAAGELF
TRBJ2-4 | TRBV10-3 | ASSEGPKNIQY
TRBJ2-5 | TRBV7-9 | ASSLYSGENQETQY